This note documents a single T cell receptor beta chain sequence. The antigen remains undetermined. PCR involved 60 Vbeta and 13 Jbeta primers. Per the study methods: Roughly 12 million of about 88 million unique TCR beta chains were shared, per a later count. Clones were read by immunoSEQ multiplex PCR, and TCRdb kept only the in-frame ones, dropping some. V, J and clone size derive from that table, while D and trimming were established from the DNA sequence. The sample has 150,000 or so clones; around three quarters are singletons. V lost 5 bases to trimming and J lost 5 bases, with 6 bases between them. CDR3 length: 11 amino acids. In germline, CDR1 is SNHLY, CDR2 FYNNEI. The sample comes from a study of cytomegalovirus exposure and HLA in healthy donors. Study conclusions and caveats: For TCR beta chains, V- and J-gene trimming was later linked to a missense DCLRE1C variant. It was only CMV serostatus that was available as immune exposure information. Segments of the TCR beta V type were, in most cases, productive about 87% or about 30% of the time in an earlier analysis.

V usage is TRBV2 and J usage is TRBJ1-1; D gene unclear. The TCR sequence derives from a woman between 35 and 50 years old in good health and CMV-seronegative. Sequences were obtained from PBMCs. DNA of the CDR3: TGTGCCAGCAGTCGAGAAACTGAAGCTTTCTTT. Its translation: CASSRETEAFF.